Below, one T cell receptor beta chain is given with its context. The antigen it recognizes is unknown. No much larger clonotype is one base removed from it; base qualities were not supplied. At diagnosis, peripheral blood, uninvolved tumor-adjacent lung and tumor were collected and stored as a combination of fresh-frozen and FFPE material. For TCR repertoire profiling, blood samples were analyzed as peripheral blood mononuclear cells. The CDR3 sequence holds 15 residues, the cysteine and phenylalanine included. Only CDR3 DNA is held: 45 bases, read in frame from base 1. V lost 5 bases and J lost 2 bases; the stretch between them is 15 bases long. The germline V gene provides CDR1 SGHTA and CDR2 FQGNSA. The immunoSEQ Assay was used to sequence TCR beta CDR3 regions from DNA. The study's processing was this. To compute T cell density, TCR beta template counts were normalized to usable DNA, which was estimated by amplifying housekeeping genes. Richness was estimated with the preseqR package, extrapolating to 400,000 templates for PBMC samples and 120,000 templates for tissue samples. Clonality was calculated as one minus Pielou's evenness. To identify tissue-enriched TCRs, differential abundance testing was run on productive amino-acid clonotypes with a minimum total count of 5 and an alpha of 0.1. The Jaccard Index and the Morisita Overlap Index were used to measure repertoire overlap between compartments. GLIPH grouped TCR beta CDR3s together with public tetramer-defined viral CDR3s, and a viral motif had to include at least three viral sequences and show V-gene enrichment. Here the immuneACCESS table is served through TCRdb, limited to in-frame sequences with V and J called. Missing clones are a known gap in these copies; in checked studies unresolved V genes cover under half, and the rest lacks a known reason. The V and J calls and clone size are taken from that table; D and trimming were inferred from the DNA. The sample yields 25,000 to 30,000 clones; 82% were counted once. Around 4.1% of the sample lies in the top ten.

This sample stems from a study of T cells in localized non-small cell lung cancer (dated by TCRdb to the early 2020s). Concerning the study at large: The study examined T cell repertoires in 200 to 250 patients with early-stage NSCLC and compared tumors with uninvolved tumor-adjacent lungs. The mean age of the NSCLC patients was just over 65 years, with 130 or so men and around 110 women. The cohort consisted of about 240 treatment-naive NSCLC patients whose localized lung tumors had been resected.

Broad study findings and their caveats: Since the design was exploratory, TCR variables were selected using unadjusted p-values with no false-discovery rate correction. Because multi-region tumor sequencing was not performed, intratumor heterogeneity could not be ruled out. The highest T cell clonality was observed in uninvolved tumor-adjacent lung, where clonality exceeded that of tumor, suggesting that antigenic responses were more focused in uninvolved tumor-adjacent lung. Longer overall survival was associated with higher blood T cell density, whereas shorter survival was associated with higher adjacent-lung clonality. Of the top 100 tumor clones, a median of 57 were detected in paired uninvolved adjacent lung; roughly 26 were also among that lung's top 100.

The sample was peripheral blood, taken before any cancer treatment. This sequence was found in a woman aged 40-69 years with stage I lung adenocarcinoma. Recombination connected TRBV7-2 to TRBJ2-5; confidence is insufficient to name the D gene. The CDR3 corresponds to CASSPQIGPQETQYF. Read as DNA, the sequence is TGTGCCAGCAGCCCACAGATCGGACCGCAAGAGACCCAGTACTTC.